This passage covers 11 T cell receptor beta chains from one sample sequenced in a study of CD8 T cells in ankylosing spondylitis. TCRdb used MiXCR to reprocess the 5' RACE reads, holding one entry per CDR3 protein. The sample contains 120,000 to 150,000 distinct CDR3 sequences, about 8% of which appear only once. Sequenced input: synovial fluid, either unsorted or a sorted T cell fraction (not recorded which). The receptors derive from a male donor with ankylosing spondylitis.

The chain recombines TRBV6-1 with TRBJ2-1; TRBD2 aligns across 13 bases. Germline values: CDR1 MNHNS, CDR2 SASEGT. V shed 6 bases and J 3 bases; nucleotides not matched to a gene: 14. This CDR3 contains 19 residues. This chain's CDR3 is CASSQGTSGNYPYYNEQFF. The CDR3 DNA follows: TGTGCCAGCAGCCAGGGGACTAGCGGGAACTACCCGTACTACAATGAGCAGTTCTTC.

This clonotype was seen ten or more times. This chain joins TRBV4-1 and TRBJ2-1, with 7 bases lining up with TRBD2. The CDR3 loop spans 16 amino acids. The germline V gene encodes CDR1 MGHRA and CDR2 YSYEKL. The V segment lost 3 bases and the J segment 4 bases; nucleotides outside the gene matches: 9. CDR3 DNA: TGCGCCAGCAGCCACCATATAGCGGGCCTATACAATGAGCAGTTCTTC. It codes for CASSHHIAGLYNEQFF.

This clonotype was observed many times. This chain's CDR3 is CASSRDGYTGELFF. The CDR3 DNA reads as TGTGCCAGCTCCCGGGACGGATACACCGGGGAGCTGTTTTTT. The chain has TRBV2 and TRBJ2-2; D possibly uses TRBD1 or TRBD2 (5 bases each). The CDR3 length is 14 residues. The V and J ends lost 8 bases and 3 bases respectively, with 13 bases between them. CDR1 is SNHLY and CDR2 is FYNNEI in the germline V gene.

The sample holds a few counts of this clonotype. The chain couples TRBV6-5 to TRBJ1-2; TRBD1 might be the D (5 bases). The CDR3 has 15 amino acids. CDR1 MNHEY and CDR2 SVGAGI come from the germline V gene. V lost 4 bases to trimming and J lost 3 bases, with 15 bases between them. The CDR3 region is CASSSGHPRDYGYTF. The DNA for the CDR3 is TGTGCCAGCAGTTCCGGACACCCTAGGGACTATGGCTACACCTTC.

This clonotype was seen at least ten times. The chain is built from TRBV7-9 and TRBJ2-3, with a weak D call TRBD2 (5 bases). The CDR3 loop spans 12 amino acids. Deletions cut 5 bases from V and 5 bases from J, with 8 bases between. Germline lookup yields CDR1 SEHNR and CDR2 FQNEAQ (reference sequence). In nucleotides, the CDR3 is TGTGCCAGCAGCCCCCGGGGAGATACGCAGTATTTT. Its protein is CASSPRGDTQYF.

Many counts were recorded for this clonotype. The V and J genes are TRBV27 and TRBJ1-2, with D unclear. Between the trimmed V and J ends, which lost 5 bases and 3 bases, there was a span of 1 base. Germline CDR1 is MNHEY and CDR2 is SMNVEV (reference sequence). The CDR3 has 10 amino acids. CDR3 DNA: TGTGCCAGCAGTCACTATGGCTACACCTTC. Its protein product is CASSHYGYTF.

DNA of the CDR3: TGCAGCGTCTCAATCGGCCAGGGAGAGACCCAGTACTTC. This codes for CSVSIGQGETQYF. The V call is TRBV29-1, the J call TRBJ2-5, with a weak D call TRBD1 (5 bases). The CDR3 has 13 amino acids. Looked up from germline, CDR1 is SQVTM and CDR2 is ANQGSEA. V shed 6 bases and J shed 4 bases, with 15 bases lying between them.

This chain uses TRBV4-2 with TRBJ2-1; TRBD2 aligns across 9 bases. Germline assignment: CDR1 LGHNA and CDR2 YNFKEQ. CDR3 length: 22 residues. V lost 0 bases, J lost 6 bases, and 24 bases stayed unmatched. The CDR3 loop reads CASSQDLNELVLRGGWSNEQFF. The CDR3, as DNA: TGTGCCAGCAGCCAAGATCTTAATGAGCTGGTTTTGCGGGGGGGTTGGTCCAATGAGCAGTTCTTC.

The table lists this clonotype with many counts. The CDR3 loop is CSARQQNTEAFF. The CDR3 DNA is TGCAGTGCTAGACAGCAGAACACTGAAGCTTTCTTT. The V gene is TRBV20-1, the J gene TRBJ1-1; D not certain. CDR1 is DFQATT, CDR2 SNEGSKA, per germline (reference sequence). The CDR3 length is 12 residues. Trimming pared 2 bases from V and 1 base from J, leaving 5 bases between.

V and J are TRBV5-5 and TRBJ2-7, with D perhaps TRBD1 or TRBD2 (5 bases each). Between the trimmed V and J ends, which lost 5 bases and 2 bases, there was a span of 14 bases. The CDR3 is made up of 14 amino acids. Germline loops: CDR1 SGHKS, CDR2 YYEKEE (reference sequence). CDR3 sequence (DNA): TGTGCCAGCAGTACTCATCCGGGACCCTACGAGCAGTACTTC. It translates to CASSTHPGPYEQYF.

This clonotype was seen more than once but under ten times. V usage is TRBV6-1 and J usage is TRBJ1-3; D unresolved. CDR1 and CDR2 from the germline V gene are MNHNS and SASEGT. Trimming pared 4 bases from V and 0 bases from J, leaving 10 bases between. The CDR3 has 15 residues. The CDR3 DNA follows: TGTGCCAGCAGTGGGGGAGACGGCTCTGGAAACACCATATATTTT. Translation: CASSGGDGSGNTIYF.